This T cell receptor beta chain was captured in a study of technical replicates of blood from a few donors. The CDR3 runs 19 residues. With 4 bases clipped from V and 0 bases from J, the junction kept 14 bases outside the gene matches. Germline lookup yields CDR1 SGHNT and CDR2 YYREEE (reference sequence). Sequencing was performed with immunoSEQ multiplex PCR; in TCRdb, only in-frame clones are kept and a portion is missing. The repertoire has 55,000 to 75,000 clones, roughly 89% of them found once; the top ten carry 3% to 4%. V usage is TRBV5-4 and J usage is TRBJ1-1, with 11 bases that match TRBD1. The receptor comes from a human donor in good health. Some clones in this sample may be carry-over from other donors' samples. Sequenced input: PBMCs. The DNA of the CDR3 is TGTGCCAGCAGCCCCTGGGGGGGGACAGGGGGATCCATGAACACTGAAGCTTTCTTT. Amino acid sequence: CASSPWGGTGGSMNTEAFF.